Below are 2 T cell receptor beta chains sequenced from a single sample in a study of Ad26.COV2.S vaccination and SARS-CoV-2 variants. Clones were read by immunoSEQ multiplex PCR, and TCRdb kept only the in-frame ones, dropping some. The sample holds fewer than 150,000 clones, 75% to 90% seen once. Sequencing used peripheral blood, obtained after recovery from COVID-19. The receptors were gathered from a human donor who had recovered from COVID-19.

CDR3 sequence (DNA): TGTGCCACCAGTGTTCAGGGTTTCAATGAGCAGTTCTTC. This encodes CATSVQGFNEQFF. The V call is TRBV24-1, the J call TRBJ2-1, with D possibly TRBD1 on 5 matching bases. Per germline, CDR1 KGHDR and CDR2 SFDVKD. Trimming pared 5 bases from V and 6 bases from J, leaving 10 bases between. The CDR3 covers 13 residues.

The chain is built from TRBV7-9 and TRBJ1-4; TRBD1 matches at 9 bases. The germline gives CDR1 SEHNR, CDR2 FQNEAQ (reference sequence). CDR3 length: 16 amino acids. Unmatched junction bases numbered 4, after V lost 5 bases and J lost 0 bases. The CDR3 protein is CASSVRDRATNEKLFF. The CDR3 nucleotides are TGTGCCAGCAGCGTCCGGGACAGGGCAACTAATGAAAAACTGTTTTTT.